This T cell receptor beta chain was captured by sequencing in a study of T cell responses to AZD1222 COVID-19 vaccine. Germline CDR1 reads MNHEY; CDR2 reads SVGAGI. Trimming at V came to 6 bases and at J to 9 bases, leaving 7 bases not matched to a gene. This CDR3 is built from 15 residues. To note about this clone: Antigen unknown.

The study's findings and limits: A reported finding is that nearly half of spike-specific TCRs target unmutated variant regions. There were repertoire samples only from the period after the peak T cell response.

TCRdb's copy holds only in-frame clones and misses some; the assay was immunoSEQ multiplex PCR. The table has about 140,000 clones, 91% seen once. This sequence was found in an adult in good health. Sequenced here: peripheral blood, sampled on day 0 of AZD1222 vaccination. The chain joins TRBV6-5 to TRBJ2-1; 14 positions match TRBD2. Here the CDR3 reads CASRGLAGEWVEQFF. The CDR3 coding sequence is TGTGCCAGCAGGGGACTAGCGGGAGAATGGGTTGAGCAGTTCTTC.